These 10 T cell receptor beta chains share one sample of origin, sequenced in a study of beta chain features in type 1 diabetes. Findings and limits, study-wide: Type 1 diabetes patients showed a moderate but significant shortening of TCRB CDR3s in all four CD4+ subsets.

These receptors' antigens are unknown. Reverse transcription of all isolated RNA meant that expressed TCRB transcripts were sequenced. Measured with immunoSEQ multiplex PCR; TCRdb has only the in-frame clones, and not every one. The sample records some 250,000 clones, roughly a tenth being singletons. The sample comprised naive CD4+ T cells from blood. All receptors come from a young man with type 1 diabetes.

A few counts support this clone. The V call is TRBV6-5, the J call TRBJ1-2, with D hard to call. CDR3 length: 13 amino acids. The germline V and J ends were trimmed by 6 bases and 2 bases, with 10 bases remaining between them. Per germline, CDR1 MNHEY and CDR2 SVGAGI. CDR3 DNA: TGTGCCAGCAGCGATGGACTGAACTATGGCTACACCTTC. Translating it yields CASSDGLNYGYTF.

This chain connects TRBV7-9 to TRBJ1-2, with TRBD1 matching 10 bases. Germline V gene lookup returns CDR1 SEHNR and CDR2 FQNEAQ (reference sequence). The CDR3 totals 19 residues. V was pared by 5 bases and J by 4 bases, with 19 bases of the junction left unmatched. The DNA of the CDR3 is TGTGCCAGCAGCGGACTCCGGGACAGGGGAAGTTCTGTTAGCTATGGCTACACCTTC. It encodes CASSGLRDRGSSVSYGYTF.

This clone was detected a few times. The chain combines TRBV28 with TRBJ1-4, with D possibly TRBD1 on 5 matching bases. The V gene lost 6 bases and the J gene lost 10 bases, with 18 bases spanning the gap. The germline CDR1 and CDR2 sequences are MDHEN and SYDVKM. The CDR3 has 14 amino acids. CDR3: CASSSGPRYGKLFF. As DNA, the CDR3 is TGTGCCAGCAGCTCAGGGCCCCGGTATGGAAAACTGTTTTTT.

This clone occurred a few times. The chain couples TRBV19 to TRBJ2-5; weak D call: TRBD1 (6 bases). The CDR3 has 13 amino acids. Trimming left V 7 bases short and J 4 bases short, with 13 bases between. In germline, CDR1 is LNHDA, CDR2 SQIVND (reference sequence). CDR3 protein: CASTTGGLETQYF. In DNA, the CDR3 is TGTGCCAGTACGACAGGCGGGTTAGAGACCCAGTACTTC.

The chain couples TRBV7-9 to TRBJ1-1; tentatively, D is TRBD1 (6 bases). The germline CDR1 and CDR2 sequences are SEHNR and FQNEAQ (reference sequence). The CDR3 has 13 residues. V was pared by 1 base and J by 3 bases, with 6 bases between. The chain's CDR3 is CASSLDRDTEAFF. The CDR3 nucleotides read TGTGCCAGCAGCTTAGACAGGGACACTGAAGCTTTCTTT.

DNA of the CDR3: TGTGCCAGCAGCTCTACGACAGGACTCGAAGGCTACACCTTC. This gives the protein CASSSTTGLEGYTF. This chain uses TRBV13 with TRBJ1-2; possibly TRBD1 for D (6 bases). Germline lookup yields CDR1 PRHDT and CDR2 FYEKMQ (reference sequence). This CDR3 has 14 residues. Trimming stripped 4 bases from V and 8 bases from J, with 17 bases between.

Worth noting for this clone: The sample holds other DNA sequences that translate to the same CDR3. V usage is TRBV2 and J usage is TRBJ1-2, with D unresolved. The V and J ends lost 3 bases and 3 bases respectively, with 5 bases between them. Germline CDR1 is SNHLY and CDR2 is FYNNEI. This CDR3 has 12 residues. The DNA of the CDR3 is TGTGCCAGCAGTGAGAGGGACTATGGCTACACCTTC. Translation: CASSERDYGYTF.

This clone was seen a handful of times. The chain uses TRBV5-4 and TRBJ1-2; D might be TRBD1 (5 bases). Per germline, CDR1 SGHNT and CDR2 YYREEE (reference sequence). This CDR3 is built from 17 residues. The V end was cut by 4 bases, the J end by 3 bases, with 22 bases between. The CDR3 DNA sequence: TGTGCCAGCAGCCCCGGGGGTCTCGACAGAACCTACTATGGCTACACCTTC. Amino acid sequence: CASSPGGLDRTYYGYTF.

The chain links TRBV28 to TRBJ2-3; possible D gene TRBD1, 6 bases. The CDR3 runs 16 residues. V lost 7 bases to trimming and J lost 2 bases, with 19 bases between them. Germline values: CDR1 MDHEN, CDR2 SYDVKM. DNA for the CDR3: TGTGCCAGCACCGCGAGAGGGACACCCAACACAGATACGCAGTATTTT. Amino acids: CASTARGTPNTDTQYF. Supplemented by reference TRBV28 and TRBJ2-3, the full variable domain reads DVKVTQSSRYLVKRTGEKVFLECVQDMDHENMFWYRQDPGLGLRLIYFSYDVKMKEKGDIPEGYSVSREKKERFSLILESASTNQTSMYLCASTARGTPNTDTQYFGPGTRLTVL.

The chain couples TRBV19 to TRBJ1-4; TRBD1 might be the D (6 bases). The CDR3 contains 13 residues. V was clipped by 7 bases and J by 8 bases, with 14 bases between them. Germline V gene lookup returns CDR1 LNHDA and CDR2 SQIVND (reference sequence). The CDR3 sequence is CASNPDRREKLFF. The CDR3 DNA sequence: TGTGCCAGTAACCCCGACAGGCGAGAAAAACTGTTTTTT.